This record concerns one TCR beta chain sequence. Germline lookup yields CDR1 WNHNN and CDR2 SYGVQD (reference sequence). Trimming at V came to 4 bases and at J to 6 bases, leaving 7 bases not matched to a gene. The CDR3 length is 14 residues. Original methodology: Nucleated cell number was recorded as an estimate derived from reference gene primer amplification. Produced via immunoSEQ multiplex PCR; TCRdb's table is partial and in-frame only. V, J and clone size reflect that table, while D and trimming were determined from the DNA. The data contain some 380,000 clones, 88% of them singletons. Cohorts were assigned according to the clinical history that participants reported. This sample is drawn from a study of blood T cell repertoires in COVID-19. Study in general: Nucleic acid was either cDNA or gDNA, and it came from T cells, B-cell-depleted T cells, or PBMCs.

Sequenced input: PBMCs or T cells enriched from blood (not recorded which). The rearrangement joins TRBV10-1 to TRBJ2-3, with 7 bases identical to TRBD2. The sequence was collected from a woman aged 40-49 years with acute COVID-19. This chain's CDR3 is CASSGLAGLDTQYF. The CDR3 DNA reads TGCGCCAGCAGTGGGTTAGCGGGCCTCGATACGCAGTATTTT.